The entry below describes one TCR beta chain. The antigen is not known. Sequencing used immunoSEQ multiplex PCR; TCRdb keeps in-frame clones, though not all of them. The sample holds tens of thousands of clones; 95% to 97% are singletons and the top ten take around 1.4%. Trimming shortened V by 6 bases and J by 0 bases, and 6 bases separated the two germline ends. Germline CDR1 and CDR2: SNHLY and FYNNEI. CDR3 length equals 13 residues. The sample originates from a study of regulatory and conventional T cells in RAG deficiency. Overall study results and limits: Shorter CDR3s in all patient subsets; >90% Treg-Tconv overlap in Omenn. Control T-cell subsets had markedly higher Shannon entropy and lower Simpson indices than RAG-deficient patients.

Genomic DNA came from blood conventional CD4+ T cells gated CD25-low CD127-high. Separately, the same data were catalogued under a study of regulatory T cells. That investigation notes: The PCR used 52 TRBV and 13 TRBJ primers. Skewed V and J usage and few unique V-J pairs marked patient repertoires, most in Tregs.

The sequence was collected from a human donor in good health. The chain is built from TRBV2 and TRBJ1-3; D is undetermined. Sequenced input: CD25- CD4+ T cells sorted from blood. CDR3 coding DNA: TGTGCCAGCAGGGCTGACTCTGGAAACACCATATATTTT. It is translated as CASRADSGNTIYF.